One sample yielded the 27 T cell receptor beta chains listed below, sequenced in a study of glioma-infiltrating T cells (dated by TCRdb to about 2016). These reads were obtained on an Illumina MiSeq. TCR alpha and beta CDR3 regions were amplified with the iRepertoire nested amplicon-rescue multiplex PCR (arm-PCR) platform from RNA. TCRdb ran its own pipeline on the public reads, namely fastp trimming at Q25 and MiXCR clone calling, and kept in-frame beta chains. Each CDR3 protein appears once, grouped with its most common genes and DNA. Counted in this sample were under 200,000 distinct CDR3 sequences; roughly two fifths of them appeared once. The ten top clones hold around 5.3% of the sample. The sequenced sample consisted of glioma tissue, nonneoplastic brain tissue, or PBMCs (not recorded which). These receptors all come from a human donor with low-grade glioma or glioblastoma, undergoing nonglioma brain surgery, or in good health (not recorded which).

This clonotype was observed at least ten times. This chain uses TRBV28 with TRBJ1-2, with D maybe TRBD1 (5 bases). Germline lookup yields CDR1 MDHEN and CDR2 SYDVKM. V shed 3 bases and J shed 5 bases, with 13 bases lying between them. The CDR3 extends over 14 amino acids. In DNA form, the CDR3 reads TGTGCCAGCAGTTTTGGGACCAAAACATATGGCTACACCTTC. It is translated as CASSFGTKTYGYTF.

Ten or more counts support this clonotype. CDR3 sequence reads: CASSLSGISGNTIYF. As DNA, the CDR3 is TGTGCCAGCAGTTTAAGCGGGATCTCTGGAAACACCATATATTTT. This chain uses TRBV28 with TRBJ1-3; D remains unclear. The V and J ends lost 2 bases and 0 bases respectively, with 8 bases between them. The CDR3 extends over 15 amino acids. CDR1 and CDR2 from the germline V gene are MDHEN and SYDVKM.

This clonotype was recorded many times. V is TRBV6-1 and J is TRBJ2-2, with D possibly being TRBD1 (6 bases). V was pared by 5 bases and J by 3 bases, with 13 bases between. This CDR3 spans 15 amino acids. Germline loops: CDR1 MNHNS, CDR2 SASEGT. CDR3 sequence: CASSKGGLDTGELFF. The CDR3 DNA reads TGTGCCAGCAGTAAAGGGGGTTTGGACACCGGGGAGCTGTTTTTT.

The chain joins TRBV27 to TRBJ2-1, with 8 bases identical to TRBD2. This CDR3 is built from 15 residues. Germline lookup yields CDR1 MNHEY and CDR2 SMNVEV (reference sequence). Trimming took 5 bases from V and 8 from J; bases not matched to a gene: 11. The CDR3 reads CASSPMTSESHEQFF. The CDR3 coding sequence is TGTGCCAGCAGTCCCATGACTAGCGAGAGCCATGAGCAGTTCTTC.

The genes are TRBV5-1 and TRBJ1-3; D is possibly TRBD1 (6 bases). This CDR3 is 14 amino acids long. CDR1 and CDR2 (germline): SGHRS, YFSETQ. The V end lost 1 base, the J end lost 7 bases, and 12 bases lay between the germline ends. The CDR3 coding sequence is TGCGCCAGCAGCTTGACAGGGACGGTCAACACCATATATTTT. The encoded protein is CASSLTGTVNTIYF.

This clonotype was seen at least ten times. The chain couples TRBV7-9 to TRBJ1-5, with a tentative D call TRBD1 (6 bases). The V and J ends lost 5 bases and 4 bases respectively, with 12 bases between them. Germline V CDR1 and CDR2: SEHNR, FQNEAQ (reference sequence). The CDR3 extends over 14 amino acids. CDR3 DNA sequence: TGTGCCAGCAGCGCTACAGGGTGGAATCAGCCCCAGCATTTT. Translation: CASSATGWNQPQHF.

This clonotype was seen many times. The chain recombines TRBV12-3 or TRBV12-4 with TRBJ1-1; 7 positions agree with TRBD1. The CDR3 totals 13 residues. The V gene end was trimmed by 10 bases and the J gene end by 1 base; junction bases not matched to a gene: 6. The CDR3 DNA is TGTGCCATTTTGGACAGGACGAACACTGAAGCTTTCTTT. Its translation is CAILDRTNTEAFF.

This clonotype occurred a few times. The chain combines TRBV6-9 with TRBJ2-7, with D uncertain. Germline V lookup: CDR1 MNHGY, CDR2 SVAAGI. V lost 4 bases, J lost 1 base, and 5 bases lay in between. This CDR3 spans 12 amino acids. In DNA form, the CDR3 reads TGTGCCAGCAGTTCGGTATCCTACGAGCAGTACTTC. Translation gives CASSSVSYEQYF.

At least ten counts were recorded for this clonotype. The V call is TRBV28, the J call TRBJ2-7, with 7 bases identical to TRBD1. The ends lost 3 bases at V and 4 bases at J; junction bases unmatched: 12. Germline V gives CDR1 MDHEN, CDR2 SYDVKM. CDR3 length: 16 residues. CDR3: CASSLRVGQVLYEQYF. The CDR3 DNA is TGTGCCAGCAGTTTGAGGGTAGGACAGGTCCTTTACGAGCAGTACTTC.

This clonotype showed up many times. This chain joins TRBV4-1 and TRBJ1-4; unclear D gene. The CDR3 is made up of 12 amino acids. Germline V gene lookup returns CDR1 MGHRA and CDR2 YSYEKL. The V and J ends lost 1 base and 9 bases respectively, with 6 bases between them. The CDR3, as DNA: TGCGCCAGCAGCCAAGGTCAACAAAAACTGTTTTTT. This gives the protein CASSQGQQKLFF.

This chain connects TRBV18 to TRBJ1-1; 7 bases fit TRBD1. CDR1 is KGHSH and CDR2 is LQKENI in the germline V gene. The CDR3 totals 17 residues. V shed 3 bases, J shed 0 bases, and the junction held 10 bases outside the gene matches. CDR3 sequence: CASSPALAGTVNTEAFF. The CDR3 DNA follows: TGTGCCAGCTCACCGGCGTTGGCCGGGACAGTGAACACTGAAGCTTTCTTT.

This clonotype has just a few counts. CDR3 DNA: TGTGCCAGCAGCACTAGCGGGAGGTTTAGTGGTGAGCAGTTCTTC. It translates to CASSTSGRFSGEQFF. The genes are TRBV12-3 or TRBV12-4 and TRBJ2-1; TRBD2 matches at 12 bases. The V gene end was trimmed by 6 bases and the J gene end by 9 bases; junction bases not matched to a gene: 9. CDR3 size: 15 residues.

This chain links TRBV19 with TRBJ2-5; tentatively, D is TRBD2 (5 bases). There are 14 residues in the CDR3. V lost 3 bases, J lost 5 bases, and 13 bases lay in between. Germline CDR1 is LNHDA and CDR2 is SQIVND (reference sequence). In DNA, the CDR3 is TGTGCCAGTAGTATTTTGGGGAGTGAGGAGACCCAGTACTTC. Amino acids: CASSILGSEETQYF.

Of note for this clonotype: Its ends do not fully match the called genes, so a read error is possible. The chain combines TRBV6-2 or TRBV6-3 with TRBJ2-2; a weak D match, TRBD2 (6 bases). The length of the CDR3 is 13 residues. The germline CDR1 and CDR2 sequences are MNHEY and SVGEGT. CDR3 sequence (DNA): TGTGCCAGCCTTAGCGGCCACACCGGGGATCTGTTTTTT. It is translated as CASLSGHTGDLFF.

This clonotype was observed many times. The chain couples TRBV28 to TRBJ2-3, with D tentatively TRBD1 or TRBD2 (5 bases each). The germline gives CDR1 MDHEN, CDR2 SYDVKM. The CDR3 sequence is 16 residues long. V was trimmed by 5 bases and J by 0 bases, leaving 15 bases between them. As DNA, the CDR3 is TGTGCCAGCAGTCGGGGTCGGGGCGGGAGCACAGATACGCAGTATTTT. The encoded protein is CASSRGRGGSTDTQYF.

This clonotype occurred many times. The chain links TRBV20-1 to TRBJ2-5; D call uncertain. Trimming pared 3 bases from V and 0 bases from J, leaving 8 bases between. Germline assignment: CDR1 DFQATT and CDR2 SNEGSKA (reference sequence). The CDR3 contains 13 residues. The CDR3 region has the DNA TGCAGTGCTAGGTGGAAGCACCAAGAGACCCAGTACTTC. This sequence encodes CSARWKHQETQYF.

Worth noting for this clonotype: Because it lacks the conserved phenylalanine or tryptophan at the end, this CDR3 is likely a read error. The chain couples TRBV3-1 to TRBJ2-3; a weak D match, TRBD2 (6 bases). Germline V CDR1 and CDR2: LGHDT, YNNKEL (reference sequence). The CDR3 is 13 residues long. The CDR3 region has the DNA TGTGCCAGCGGACCCGGGAGCACAGATACACAGTATCTT. This codes for CASGPGSTDTQYL.

Turning to this clonotype: This could be a read error, since a much larger clone is one nucleotide away. J is TRBJ1-1 and V is TRBV24-1; D unclear. Germline lookup yields CDR1 KGHDR and CDR2 SFDVKD. V gave up 4 bases and J gave up 11 bases, with 16 bases separating them. The CDR3 extends over 13 amino acids. The CDR3 loop is CATSDPRAMLAFF. As DNA, the CDR3 is TGTGCCACCAGTGACCCAAGGGCTATGTTGGCTTTCTTT.

This clonotype was counted many times. The chain recombines TRBV20-1 with TRBJ2-7, with 12 bases identical to TRBD2. The CDR3 sequence is 17 residues long. After removal of 4 bases from V and 0 bases from J, the junction contained 10 bases not matched to a gene. Germline values: CDR1 DFQATT, CDR2 SNEGSKA (reference sequence). CDR3 in amino acids: CSATSSWTSGNSYEQYF. CDR3 nucleotides: TGCAGTGCTACCAGTTCCTGGACTAGCGGGAACTCCTACGAGCAGTACTTC.

The CDR3 nucleotides are TGTGCCAGCGGGACTAGCGGGAGCCCAGATACGCAGTATTTT. Residues: CASGTSGSPDTQYF. This sequence joins TRBV7-9 and TRBJ2-3; 14 nucleotides match TRBD2. CDR1 SEHNR and CDR2 FQNEAQ come from the germline V gene (reference sequence). The CDR3 extends over 14 amino acids. Unmatched junction bases numbered 2, after V lost 8 bases and J lost 4 bases. The full variable domain, completed using reference TRBV7-9 and TRBJ2-3, is DTGVSQNPRHKITKRGQNVTFRCDPISEHNRLYWYRQTLGQGPEFLTYFQNEAQLEKSRLLSDRFSAERPKGSFSTLEIQRTEQGDSAMYLCASGTSGSPDTQYFGPGTRLTVL.

The chain recombines TRBV25-1 with TRBJ1-6; D possibly corresponds to TRBD1 (5 bases). The CDR3 extends over 16 amino acids. Germline assignment: CDR1 MGHDK and CDR2 SYGVNS. V was shortened by 6 bases and J by 11 bases, with 23 bases between the two germline ends. CDR3 protein: CASSPNQGAVAPPLHF. The CDR3 nucleotides are TGTGCCAGCAGCCCCAACCAAGGGGCCGTGGCGCCACCCCTCCACTTT.

This clonotype occurred a few times. The chain links TRBV12-5 to TRBJ2-3; 7 nucleotides agree with TRBD2. Germline lookup yields CDR1 LGHNT and CDR2 FRNRAP. J was trimmed by 4 bases and V by 4 bases; bases with no gene match: 5. The CDR3 loop spans 14 amino acids. The CDR3 reads CASGSLGGADTQYF. The CDR3 DNA is TGTGCTAGTGGTTCCCTTGGGGGGGCAGATACGCAGTATTTT.

The chain employs TRBV5-4 and TRBJ2-1; 9 nucleotides align to TRBD2. J was trimmed by 2 bases and V by 0 bases; bases with no gene match: 6. CDR1 is SGHNT, CDR2 YYREEE, per germline (reference sequence). This CDR3 spans 17 amino acids. The CDR3 region is CASSLGGSGRPYNEQFF. CDR3 nucleotides: TGTGCCAGCAGCTTGGGCGGTAGCGGGAGACCCTACAATGAGCAGTTCTTC.

In regard to this clonotype: A much bigger clone sits one base away, suggesting this may be a read error. The chain employs TRBV6-4 and TRBJ2-2; the D is unclear. The CDR3 has 12 amino acids. CDR1 is MRHNA and CDR2 is SNTAGT in the germline V gene. Trimming shortened V by 0 bases and J by 7 bases, and 3 bases separated the two germline ends. The chain's CDR3 is CASSDSYGELFF. The DNA of the CDR3 is TGTGCCAGCAGTGACTCGTACGGGGAGCTGTTTTTT.

This clonotype was seen a handful of times. The J gene is TRBJ2-3, the V gene TRBV28; 13 bases fit TRBD2. Trimming cost V 7 bases and J 1 base; bases outside gene matches: 11. The CDR3 totals 18 residues. In germline, CDR1 is MDHEN, CDR2 SYDVKM. CDR3 amino acids: CASTVSGLAGAGTDTQYF. The CDR3 bases are TGTGCCAGCACCGTCTCCGGACTAGCGGGAGCAGGCACAGATACGCAGTATTTT.

Remarks on this clonotype: A much bigger clone sits one base away, suggesting this may be a read error. The CDR3 DNA sequence: TGTGCCAGCAGCCTCCGGACAGGGAACACTAAAGCTTTCTTT. It encodes CASSLRTGNTKAFF. The chain is built from TRBV14 and TRBJ1-1; 8 bases are a match to TRBD1. CDR1 and CDR2 from the germline V gene are SGHDN and FVKESK. This CDR3 has 14 amino acids.

The chain recombines TRBV3-1 with TRBJ1-4; tentative D call: TRBD1 (5 bases). In germline, CDR1 is LGHDT, CDR2 YNNKEL (reference sequence). The V and J ends lost 1 base and 7 bases respectively, with 13 bases between them. This CDR3 is 15 amino acids long. The CDR3 loop reads CASSQAGMGGEKLFF. Written as DNA, the CDR3 is TGTGCCAGCAGCCAAGCCGGCATGGGGGGTGAAAAACTGTTTTTT.